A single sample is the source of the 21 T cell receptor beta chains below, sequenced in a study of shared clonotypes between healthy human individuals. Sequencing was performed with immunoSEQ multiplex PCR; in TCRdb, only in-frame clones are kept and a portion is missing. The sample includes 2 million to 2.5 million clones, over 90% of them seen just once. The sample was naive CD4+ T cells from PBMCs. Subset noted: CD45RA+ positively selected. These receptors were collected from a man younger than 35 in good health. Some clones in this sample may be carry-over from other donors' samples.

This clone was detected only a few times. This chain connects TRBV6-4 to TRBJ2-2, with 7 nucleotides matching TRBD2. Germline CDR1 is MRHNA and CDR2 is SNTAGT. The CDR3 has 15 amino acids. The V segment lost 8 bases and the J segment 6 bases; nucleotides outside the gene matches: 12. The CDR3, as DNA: TGTGCCAGCCGAGGGGAGGGGTCAACACCCGGGGAGCTGTTTTTT. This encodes CASRGEGSTPGELFF.

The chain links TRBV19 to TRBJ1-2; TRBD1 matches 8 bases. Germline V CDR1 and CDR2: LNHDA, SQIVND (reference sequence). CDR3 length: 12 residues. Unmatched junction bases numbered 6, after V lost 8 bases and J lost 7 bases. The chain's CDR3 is CASQGQGGGYTF. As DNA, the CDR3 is TGTGCCAGTCAAGGACAGGGTGGTGGCTACACCTTC.

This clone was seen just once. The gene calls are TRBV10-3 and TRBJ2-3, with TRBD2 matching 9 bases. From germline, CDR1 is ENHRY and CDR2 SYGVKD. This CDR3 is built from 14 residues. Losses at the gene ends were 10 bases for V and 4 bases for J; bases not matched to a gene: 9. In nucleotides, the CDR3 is TGTGCCACCGCTCTGCGGGAGGGCCCAGATACGCAGTATTTT. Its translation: CATALREGPDTQYF.

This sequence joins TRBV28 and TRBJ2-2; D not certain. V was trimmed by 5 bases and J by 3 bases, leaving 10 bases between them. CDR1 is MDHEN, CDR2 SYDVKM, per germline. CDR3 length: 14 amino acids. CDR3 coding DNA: TGTGCCAGCAGTCTTGGGCGCGACACCGGGGAGCTGTTTTTT. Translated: CASSLGRDTGELFF.

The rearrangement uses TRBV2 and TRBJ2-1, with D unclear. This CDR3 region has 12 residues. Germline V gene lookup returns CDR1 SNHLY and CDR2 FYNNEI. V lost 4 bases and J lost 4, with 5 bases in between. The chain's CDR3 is CASSGRYNEQFF. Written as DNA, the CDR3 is TGTGCCAGCAGTGGGAGATACAATGAGCAGTTCTTC. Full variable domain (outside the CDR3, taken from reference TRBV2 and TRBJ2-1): EPEVTQTPSHQVTQMGQEVILRCVPISNHLYFYWYRQILGQKVEFLVSFYNNEISEKSEIFDDQFSVERPDGSNFTLKIRSTKLEDSAMYFCASSGRYNEQFFGPGTRLTVL.

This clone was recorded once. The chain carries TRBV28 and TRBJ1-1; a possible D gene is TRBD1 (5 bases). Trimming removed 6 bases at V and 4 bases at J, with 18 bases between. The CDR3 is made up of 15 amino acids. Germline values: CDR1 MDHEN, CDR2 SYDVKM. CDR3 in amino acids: CASRDRTWGSTEAFF. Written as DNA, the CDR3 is TGTGCCAGCAGGGACCGAACTTGGGGGAGCACTGAAGCTTTCTTT.

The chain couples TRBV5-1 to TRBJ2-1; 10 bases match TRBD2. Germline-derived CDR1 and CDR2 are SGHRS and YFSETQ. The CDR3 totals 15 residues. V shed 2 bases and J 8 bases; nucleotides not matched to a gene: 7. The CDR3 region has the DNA TGCGCCAGCAGCTTTCGGGCTAGCGGGAGCGATGAGCAGTTCTTC. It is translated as CASSFRASGSDEQFF.

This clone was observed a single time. The CDR3 protein is CASSPQGANQPQHF. The CDR3 nucleotides read TGTGCCAGCAGTCCCCAAGGGGCAAATCAGCCCCAGCATTTT. This rearrangement joins TRBV28 to TRBJ1-5, with a possible D match to TRBD1 (5 bases). V shed 5 bases and J shed 4 bases, with 12 bases lying between them. Germline CDR1 is MDHEN and CDR2 is SYDVKM. This CDR3 contains 14 residues.

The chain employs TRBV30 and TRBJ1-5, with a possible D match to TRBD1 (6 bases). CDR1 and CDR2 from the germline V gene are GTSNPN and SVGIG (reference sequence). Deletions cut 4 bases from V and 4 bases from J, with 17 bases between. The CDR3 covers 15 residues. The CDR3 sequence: CAWTTRGTQNQPQHF. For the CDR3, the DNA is TGTGCCTGGACCACTCGCGGGACACAGAATCAGCCCCAGCATTTT.

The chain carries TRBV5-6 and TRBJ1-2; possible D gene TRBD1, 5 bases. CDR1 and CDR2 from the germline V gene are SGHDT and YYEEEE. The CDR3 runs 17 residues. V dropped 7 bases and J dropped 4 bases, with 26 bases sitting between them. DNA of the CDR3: TGTGCCAGCGCCCCGGTGGGTAATCGGTGGGACTCCTATGGCTACACCTTC. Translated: CASAPVGNRWDSYGYTF. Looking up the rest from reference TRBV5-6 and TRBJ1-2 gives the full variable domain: DAGVTQSPTHLIKTRGQQVTLRCSPKSGHDTVSWYQQALGQGPQFIFQYYEEEERQRGNFPDRFSGHQFPNYSSELNVNALLLGDSALYLCASAPVGNRWDSYGYTFGSGTRLTVV.

The CDR3 nucleotides are TGCAGCGTTGAGACGGCCTCTGGAAACACCATATATTTT. Protein sequence: CSVETASGNTIYF. V gene TRBV29-1 combines with J gene TRBJ1-3; D ambiguous. CDR3 length: 13 residues. CDR1 SQVTM and CDR2 ANQGSEA come from the germline V gene. V was cut by 3 bases and J by 0 bases, with 6 bases left in between.

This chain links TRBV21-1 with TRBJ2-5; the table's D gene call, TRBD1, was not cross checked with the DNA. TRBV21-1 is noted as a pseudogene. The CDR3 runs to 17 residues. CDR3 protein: CATRLPLDRAGKETQYF. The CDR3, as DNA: TGTGCCACCCGCCTACCTTTGGACAGGGCGGGGAAAGAGACCCAGTACTTC.

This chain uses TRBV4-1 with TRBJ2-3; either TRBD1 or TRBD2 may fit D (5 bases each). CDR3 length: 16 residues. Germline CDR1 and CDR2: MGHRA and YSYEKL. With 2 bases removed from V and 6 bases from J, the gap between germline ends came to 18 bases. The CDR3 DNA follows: TGCGCCAGCAGCCAATTGGGGGAATCAAGAGCTGATACGCAGTATTTT. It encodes CASSQLGESRADTQYF.

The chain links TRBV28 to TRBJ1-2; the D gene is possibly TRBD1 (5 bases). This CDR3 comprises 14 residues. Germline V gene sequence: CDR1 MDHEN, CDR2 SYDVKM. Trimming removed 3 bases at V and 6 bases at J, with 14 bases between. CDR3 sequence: CASSFRGHPDGYTF. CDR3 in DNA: TGTGCCAGCAGTTTTCGGGGCCACCCCGATGGCTACACCTTC.

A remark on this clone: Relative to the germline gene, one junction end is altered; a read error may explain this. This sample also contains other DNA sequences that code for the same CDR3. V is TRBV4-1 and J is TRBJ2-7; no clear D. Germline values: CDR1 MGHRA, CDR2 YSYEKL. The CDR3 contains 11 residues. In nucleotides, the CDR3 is TGCGCCAGCAGTCAAGCCTACGAGCAGTACTTC. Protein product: CASSQAYEQYF.

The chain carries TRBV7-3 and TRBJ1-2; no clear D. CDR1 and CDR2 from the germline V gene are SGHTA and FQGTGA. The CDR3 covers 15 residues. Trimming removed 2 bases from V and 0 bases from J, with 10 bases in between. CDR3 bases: TGTGCCAGCAGCTTAGGGGTCGGACCTAACTATGGCTACACCTTC. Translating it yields CASSLGVGPNYGYTF.

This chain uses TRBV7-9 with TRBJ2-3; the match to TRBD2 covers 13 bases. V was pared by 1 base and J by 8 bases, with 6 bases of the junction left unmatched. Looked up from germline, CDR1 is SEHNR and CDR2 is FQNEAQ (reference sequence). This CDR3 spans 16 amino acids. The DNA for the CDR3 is TGTGCCAGCAGCTTAGTACTAGCGGGAGGGCCGGGTACGCAGTATTTT. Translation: CASSLVLAGGPGTQYF.

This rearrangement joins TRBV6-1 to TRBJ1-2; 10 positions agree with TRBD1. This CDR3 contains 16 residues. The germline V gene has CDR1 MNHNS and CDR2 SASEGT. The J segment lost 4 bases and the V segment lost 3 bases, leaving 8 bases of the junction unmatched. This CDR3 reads CASSEAGQGSSYGYTF. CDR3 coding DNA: TGTGCCAGCAGTGAGGCGGGACAGGGGTCTTCCTATGGCTACACCTTC.

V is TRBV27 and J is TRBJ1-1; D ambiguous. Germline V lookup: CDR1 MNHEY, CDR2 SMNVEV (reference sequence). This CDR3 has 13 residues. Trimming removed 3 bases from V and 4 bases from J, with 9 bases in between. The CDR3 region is CASSFFYGTEAFF. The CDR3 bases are TGTGCCAGCAGTTTTTTCTATGGCACTGAAGCTTTCTTT.

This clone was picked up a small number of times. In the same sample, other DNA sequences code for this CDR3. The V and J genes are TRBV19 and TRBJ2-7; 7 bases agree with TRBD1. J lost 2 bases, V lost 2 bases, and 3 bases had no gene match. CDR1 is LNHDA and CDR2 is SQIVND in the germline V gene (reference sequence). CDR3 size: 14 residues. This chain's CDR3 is CASSIRTGTYEQYF. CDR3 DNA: TGTGCCAGTAGTATACGGACAGGTACCTACGAGCAGTACTTC. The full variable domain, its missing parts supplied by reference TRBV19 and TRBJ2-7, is DGGITQSPKYLFRKEGQNVTLSCEQNLNHDAMYWYRQDPGQGLRLIYYSQIVNDFQKGDIAEGYSVSREKKESFPLTVTSAQKNPTAFYLCASSIRTGTYEQYFGPGTRLTVT.

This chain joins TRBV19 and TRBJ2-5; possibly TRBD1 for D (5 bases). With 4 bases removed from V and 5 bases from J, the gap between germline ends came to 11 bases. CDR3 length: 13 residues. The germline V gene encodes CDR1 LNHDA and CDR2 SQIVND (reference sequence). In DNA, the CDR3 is TGTGCCAGTAGTAGCAGGGTACGCGAGACCCAGTACTTC. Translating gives CASSSRVRETQYF.